This is a list of T cell receptor beta chains from one sample in a study of blood T cell repertoires in COVID-19. The protocol was immunoSEQ multiplex PCR, while the TCRdb copy is restricted to in-frame clones and leaves out a portion. The sample shows some 26,000 clones, approximately 82% of them seen only once. Sequenced sample: peripheral blood. The receptors were gathered from a man between 65 and 85 years old with acute or convalescent COVID-19. The CDR3 runs from the conserved cysteine through the conserved F or W. The order of the fields is D gene, V gene, J gene, clone size, CDR3 DNA, CDR3 protein. A D gene is named only where the DNA matches it firmly. Only some rows state a clone size, as once, few, many or a class for expanded clones.

TRBD1,TRBV12-3/TRBV12-4,TRBJ2-5,.,TGTGCCAGCAGTCCGACAGGGCAAGAGACCCAGTACTTC,CASSPTGQETQYF
.,TRBV30,TRBJ1-2,.,TGTGCCTGGAGTGCCGGCAGGGCGAGGCAGGGCTACACCTTC,CAWSAGRARQGYTF
.,TRBV5-4,TRBJ2-3,.,TGTGCCAGCAGCTCGGTTCGGACTGTAACAGATACGCAGTATTTT,CASSSVRTVTDTQYF
.,TRBV3-1/TRBV3-2,TRBJ2-2,.,TGTGCCAGCAGCCAAGTGGGCGCCGGGGAGCTGTTTTTT,CASSQVGAGELFF
TRBD1,TRBV7-8,TRBJ1-4,.,TGTGCCAGCAGCTCCACGACAGGGGCTGAAAAACTGTTTTTT,CASSSTTGAEKLFF
TRBD1,TRBV6-2/TRBV6-3,TRBJ1-6,.,TGTGCCAGCAGTCTTGGACAGGGGAATTCACCCCTCCACTTT,CASSLGQGNSPLHF
.,TRBV10-3,TRBJ1-1,.,TGTGCCATCAGCAGCAGGGCGAAGCCCCAGAACACTGAAGCTTTCTTT,CAISSRAKPQNTEAFF
.,TRBV19,TRBJ2-3,few,TGTGCCAGTAGTATAGGCGGAGATACGCAGTATTTT,CASSIGGDTQYF
TRBD1,TRBV16,TRBJ1-1,once,TGTGCCAGCAGCCAATGGGACAGGGGGACCACTGAAGCTTTCTTT,CASSQWDRGTTEAFF
.,TRBV5-6,TRBJ2-5,.,TGTGCCAGCAGACCTCTCACGGACAACCAAGAGACCCAGTACTTC,CASRPLTDNQETQYF
.,TRBV4-2,TRBJ2-7,.,TGTGCCAGCAGCCAAGATCTTGGGAGGGAGCAGTACTTC,CASSQDLGREQYF
TRBD2,TRBV6-2/TRBV6-3,TRBJ2-7,.,TGTGCCAGCAGTTACGAGACTAGCGGGAGTTCGGACAACGAGCAGTACTTC,CASSYETSGSSDNEQYF
.,TRBV7-2,TRBJ2-4,.,TGTGCCAGCAGCCCCCAGTTGGACATTCAGTACTTC,CASSPQLDIQYF
.,TRBV2,TRBJ2-1,once,TGTGCCAGCAGCTCAGTCGGGGATCCCAACAATGAGCAGTTCTTC,CASSSVGDPNNEQFF
.,TRBV3-1/TRBV3-2,TRBJ2-7,.,TGTGCCAGCAGCCTCCCGGGCGAGCAGTACTTC,CASSLPGEQYF
.,TRBV6-2/TRBV6-3,TRBJ1-2,.,TGTGCCAGCAGTTACTCGATGGCGGACTTTATCAATTATGGCTACACCTTC,CASSYSMADFINYGYTF
.,TRBV4-3,TRBJ2-2,.,TGCGCCAGCAGCCAAAGGAGGGGCCCCTTGAGCGGGGAGCTGTTTTTT,CASSQRRGPLSGELFF
TRBD1,TRBV7-2,TRBJ2-7,.,TGTGCCAGCAGCTTCCAGGGGGCCTACGAGCAGTACTTC,CASSFQGAYEQYF
TRBD2,TRBV27,TRBJ2-1,.,TGTGCCAGCAGTTTATCTATGGGACTAGCGGGCGGTGAGCAGTTCTTC,CASSLSMGLAGGEQFF
.,TRBV6-5,TRBJ1-3,.,TGTGCCAGCCACAGCTCTGGAAACACCATATATTTT,CASHSSGNTIYF
.,TRBV10-3,TRBJ2-2,.,TGTGCCATCGCTACAGGGATCCTGTTAAACACCGGGGAGCTGTTTTTT,CAIATGILLNTGELFF
TRBD1,TRBV5-1,TRBJ1-4,.,TGCGCCAGCAGCGGGGACAGACCTAATGAAAAACTGTTTTTT,CASSGDRPNEKLFF
TRBD1,TRBV6-6,TRBJ2-7,.,TGTGCCAGCAGTTCTCAGGGGGCGAATGGAAACGAGCAGTACTTC,CASSSQGANGNEQYF
TRBD1,TRBV7-2,TRBJ2-5,.,TGTGCCAGCAGCCGACAGGGGGAGACCCAGTACTTC,CASSRQGETQYF
TRBD1,TRBV5-4,TRBJ1-1,once,TGTGCCAGCACCCTGGGGGCGGGACAGATGAACACTGAAGCTTTCTTT,CASTLGAGQMNTEAFF
.,TRBV9,TRBJ2-3,.,TGTGCCAGCAGCGTAGTAGGGGAAGGGGGCACAGATACGCAGTATTTT,CASSVVGEGGTDTQYF